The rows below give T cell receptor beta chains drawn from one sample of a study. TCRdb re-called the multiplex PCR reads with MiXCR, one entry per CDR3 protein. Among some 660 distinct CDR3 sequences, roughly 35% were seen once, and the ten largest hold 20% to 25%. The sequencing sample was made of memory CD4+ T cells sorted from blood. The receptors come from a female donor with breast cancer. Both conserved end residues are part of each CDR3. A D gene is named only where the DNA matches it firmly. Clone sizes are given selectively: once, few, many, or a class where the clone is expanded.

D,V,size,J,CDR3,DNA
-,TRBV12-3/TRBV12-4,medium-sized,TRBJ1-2,CASSMATLDGYTF,TGTGCCAGCAGCATGGCCACGCTGGATGGCTACACCTTC
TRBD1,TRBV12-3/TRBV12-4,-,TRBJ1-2,CASRGTGAGYTF,TGTGCCAGCAGAGGGACAGGGGCCGGCTACACCTTC
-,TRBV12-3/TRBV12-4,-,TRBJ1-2,CASSLGDRSYGYTF,TGTGCCAGCAGTTTAGGCGACCGCTCCTATGGCTACACCTTC
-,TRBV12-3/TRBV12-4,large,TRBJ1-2,CASSTQGYGYTF,TGTGCCAGCAGTACCCAGGGCTATGGCTACACCTTC
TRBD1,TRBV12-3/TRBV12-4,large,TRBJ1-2,CASSLGTGTGGYTF,TGTGCCAGCAGTTTAGGGACAGGGACGGGAGGCTACACCTTC
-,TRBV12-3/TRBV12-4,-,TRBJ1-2,CASSRKGLRYGYTF,TGTGCCAGCAGTCGGAAGGGCCTGCGCTATGGCTACACCTTC
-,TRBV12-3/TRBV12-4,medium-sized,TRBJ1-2,CASRADVYGYTF,TGTGCCAGCAGAGCCGACGTCTATGGCTACACCTTC
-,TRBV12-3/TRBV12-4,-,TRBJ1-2,CASSLASGRGDGYTF,TGTGCCAGCAGTCTAGCCTCGGGGCGAGGTGATGGCTACACCTTC
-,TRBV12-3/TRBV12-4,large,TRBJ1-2,CASNLGRENGYTF,TGTGCCAGCAACTTAGGAAGGGAAAACGGCTACACCTTC
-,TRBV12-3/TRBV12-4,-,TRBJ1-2,CASSLAGLNYGYTF,TGTGCCAGCAGTTTAGCCGGGTTGAACTATGGCTACACCTTC
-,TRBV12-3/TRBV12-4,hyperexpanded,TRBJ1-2,CASSRASYGYTF,TGTGCCAGCAGCCGGGCCAGCTATGGCTACACCTTC
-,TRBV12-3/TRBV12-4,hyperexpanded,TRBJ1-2,CASSLYRNYGYTF,TGTGCCAGCAGTTTATACAGAAACTATGGCTACACCTTC
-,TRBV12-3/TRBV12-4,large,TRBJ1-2,CASSKVGFYGYTF,TGTGCCAGCAGCAAAGTTGGATTCTATGGCTACACCTTC
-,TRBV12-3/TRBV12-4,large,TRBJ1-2,CASLGVYGYTF,TGTGCCAGCTTGGGCGTCTATGGCTACACCTTC
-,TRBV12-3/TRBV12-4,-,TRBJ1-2,CASSDRINYGYTF,TGTGCCAGCAGTGACAGGATTAACTATGGCTACACCTTC
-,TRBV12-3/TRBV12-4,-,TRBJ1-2,CASSLGRGLNYGYTF,TGTGCCAGCAGTTTAGGAAGAGGGCTCAACTATGGCTACACCTTC
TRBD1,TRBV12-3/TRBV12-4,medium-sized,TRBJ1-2,CASSPGQDGYTF,TGTGCCAGCAGTCCTGGACAGGATGGCTACACCTTC
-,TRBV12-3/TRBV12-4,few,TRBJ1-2,CASSWRDSGYTF,TGTGCCAGCAGTTGGAGGGATAGTGGCTACACCTTC
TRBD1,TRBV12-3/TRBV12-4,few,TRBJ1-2,CASSSQGDRVTYGYTF,TGTGCCAGCAGTTCGCAAGGGGACAGGGTAACCTATGGCTACACCTTC
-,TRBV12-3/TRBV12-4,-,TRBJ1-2,CASSFRGAWRGYTF,TGTGCCAGCAGTTTTAGAGGGGCTTGGAGAGGCTACACCTTC
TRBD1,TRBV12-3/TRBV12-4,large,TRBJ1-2,CASSFPDREQGYTF,TGTGCCAGCAGCTTTCCCGACAGGGAGCAGGGCTACACCTTC
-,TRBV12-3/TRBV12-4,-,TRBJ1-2,CASSSSRNYGYTF,TGTGCCAGCAGTTCTAGCAGGAACTATGGCTACACCTTC
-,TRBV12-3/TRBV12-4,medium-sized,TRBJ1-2,CASTETVGGYTF,TGTGCCAGCACCGAGACAGTAGGTGGCTACACCTTC
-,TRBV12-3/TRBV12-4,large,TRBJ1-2,CASSNGWGYTF,TGTGCCAGCAGCAATGGCTGGGGCTACACCTTC
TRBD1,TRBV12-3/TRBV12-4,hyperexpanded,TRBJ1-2,CASSPGQEFYGYTF,TGTGCCAGCAGCCCAGGACAGGAGTTCTATGGCTACACCTTC
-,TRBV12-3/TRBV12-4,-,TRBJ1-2,CASSFRAGLGTGYTF,TGTGCCAGCAGTTTTAGGGCAGGGCTAGGTACTGGCTACACCTTC
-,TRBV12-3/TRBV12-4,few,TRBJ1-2,CASRESNYGYTF,TGTGCCAGCAGGGAGTCTAACTATGGCTACACCTTC
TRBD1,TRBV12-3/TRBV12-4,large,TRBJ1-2,CASSTGQGTDYGYTF,TGTGCCAGCAGCACCGGACAGGGTACGGACTATGGCTACACCTTC
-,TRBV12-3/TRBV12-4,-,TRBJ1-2,CASSFLYGYTF,TGTGCCAGCAGTTTCCTTTATGGCTACACCTTC
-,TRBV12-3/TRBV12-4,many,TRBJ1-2,CASRGQGAEGYTF,TGTGCCAGCAGAGGACAAGGGGCGGAGGGCTACACCTTC
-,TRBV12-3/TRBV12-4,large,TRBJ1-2,CASSRDKTYGYTF,TGTGCCAGCAGTCGGGACAAAACCTATGGCTACACCTTC
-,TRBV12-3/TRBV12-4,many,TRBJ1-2,CASSIMGKYGYTF,TGTGCCAGCAGCATTATGGGGAAATATGGCTACACCTTC
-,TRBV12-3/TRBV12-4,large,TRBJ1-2,CASTLGREAGYTF,TGTGCCAGCACCCTGGGAAGGGAGGCTGGCTACACCTTC
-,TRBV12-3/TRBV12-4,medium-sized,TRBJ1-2,CASSFGHYGYTF,TGTGCCAGCAGTTTCGGACACTATGGCTACACCTTC
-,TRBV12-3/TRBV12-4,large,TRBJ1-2,CASSPDRYYGYTF,TGTGCCAGCAGTCCCGACAGGTACTATGGCTACACCTTC
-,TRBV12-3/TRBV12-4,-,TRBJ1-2,CASSSSHGYTF,TGTGCCAGCAGTTCATCACATGGCTACACCTTC
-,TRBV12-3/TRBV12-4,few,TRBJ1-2,CASSPDRDYGYTF,TGTGCCAGCAGTCCGGACAGAGATTATGGCTACACCTTC
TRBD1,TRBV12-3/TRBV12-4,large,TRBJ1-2,CASSTGVNYGYTF,TGTGCCAGCAGCACAGGGGTTAACTATGGCTACACCTTC
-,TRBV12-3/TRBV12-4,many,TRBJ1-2,CASSPDMIDGYTF,TGTGCCAGCAGCCCGGACATGATAGATGGCTACACCTTC
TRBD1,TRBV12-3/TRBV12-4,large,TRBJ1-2,CASRRQGPEGGYTF,TGTGCCAGCAGGCGACAGGGGCCCGAGGGAGGCTACACCTTC
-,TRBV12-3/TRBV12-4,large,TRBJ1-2,CASSFALTGFANYGYTF,TGTGCCAGCAGTTTCGCGCTGACAGGATTTGCTAACTATGGCTACACCTTC
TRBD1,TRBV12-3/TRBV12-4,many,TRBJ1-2,CASRPTGSSGYTF,TGTGCCAGCAGACCGACAGGGAGTAGTGGCTACACCTTC
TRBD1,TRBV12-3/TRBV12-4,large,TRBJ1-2,CASSSGDSRWGGYTF,TGTGCCAGCAGTTCTGGGGACAGCCGGTGGGGTGGCTACACCTTC
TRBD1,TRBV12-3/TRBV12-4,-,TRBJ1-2,CASSSGQGHTF,TGTGCCAGCAGTTCGGGACAGGGTCACACCTTC
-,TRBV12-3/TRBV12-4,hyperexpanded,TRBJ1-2,CASSLRQSYGYTF,TGTGCCAGCAGTTTACGACAGAGCTATGGCTACACCTTC
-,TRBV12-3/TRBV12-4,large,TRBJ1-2,CASSEAGIGYTF,TGTGCCAGCAGTGAGGCAGGGATTGGCTACACCTTC
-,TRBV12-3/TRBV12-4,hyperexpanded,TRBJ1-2,CASAPGHLGYTF,TGTGCCAGCGCCCCGGGGCACCTTGGCTACACCTTC
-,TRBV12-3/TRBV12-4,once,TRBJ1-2,CASSGQNGYTF,TGTGCCAGCAGCGGACAGAATGGCTACACCTTC
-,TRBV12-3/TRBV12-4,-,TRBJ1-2,CASSPEGYGYTF,TGTGCCAGCAGTCCTGAGGGATACGGCTACACCTTC
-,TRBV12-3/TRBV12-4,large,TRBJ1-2,CASSLKGIHGYTF,TGTGCCAGCAGTTTGAAGGGGATCCATGGCTACACCTTC
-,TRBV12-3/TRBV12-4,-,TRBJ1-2,CASSDYTF,TGTGCCAGCAGTGACTACACCTTC
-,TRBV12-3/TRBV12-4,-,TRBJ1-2,CASSLAQAVANYGYTF,TGTGCCAGCAGTTTAGCGCAGGCAGTTGCTAACTATGGCTACACCTTC
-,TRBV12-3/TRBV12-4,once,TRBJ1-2,CASSLRRGAGYGYTF,TGTGCCAGCAGTTTAAGGCGGGGAGCGGGCTATGGCTACACCTTC
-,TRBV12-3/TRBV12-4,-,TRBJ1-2,CASSLLSVYGYTF,TGTGCCAGCAGTTTACTGAGTGTTTATGGCTACACCTTC
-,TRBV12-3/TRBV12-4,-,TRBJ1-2,CASRTDYGYTF,TGTGCCAGCAGGACGGATTATGGCTACACCTTC